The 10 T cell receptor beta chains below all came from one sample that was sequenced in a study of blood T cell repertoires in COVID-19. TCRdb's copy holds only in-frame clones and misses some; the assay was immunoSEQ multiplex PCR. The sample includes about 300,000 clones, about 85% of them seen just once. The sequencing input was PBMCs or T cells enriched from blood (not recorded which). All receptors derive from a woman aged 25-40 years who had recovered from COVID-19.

The CDR3 DNA reads as TGTGCCAGCATGGGTAGCGGGGGAGTAGGCAAAAACATTCAGTACTTC. Protein product: CASMGSGGVGKNIQYF. The V call is TRBV27, the J call TRBJ2-4, with 9 positions matching TRBD2. This CDR3 has 16 amino acids. Germline CDR1 MNHEY, CDR2 SMNVEV (reference sequence). J was trimmed by 3 bases and V by 7 bases; bases with no gene match: 10.

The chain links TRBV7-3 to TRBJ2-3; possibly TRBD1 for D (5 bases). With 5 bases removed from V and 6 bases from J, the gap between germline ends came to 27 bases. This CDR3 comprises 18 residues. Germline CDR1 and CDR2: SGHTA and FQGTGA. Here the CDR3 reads CASSGGVSLWGSSDTQYF. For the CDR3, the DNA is TGTGCCAGCAGCGGTGGTGTCAGTCTTTGGGGCTCGTCGGATACGCAGTATTTT.

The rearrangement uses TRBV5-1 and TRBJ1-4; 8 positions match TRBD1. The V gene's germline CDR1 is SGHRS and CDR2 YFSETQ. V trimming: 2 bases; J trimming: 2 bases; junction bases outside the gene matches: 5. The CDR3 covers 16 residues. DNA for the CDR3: TGCGCCAGCAGCTTAGCTCCAGGGGGCACTAATGAAAAACTGTTTTTT. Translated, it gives CASSLAPGGTNEKLFF.

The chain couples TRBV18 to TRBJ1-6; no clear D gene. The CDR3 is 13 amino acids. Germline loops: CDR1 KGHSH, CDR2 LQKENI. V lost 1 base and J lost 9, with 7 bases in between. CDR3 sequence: CASSPQRASPLHF. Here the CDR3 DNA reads TGTGCCAGCTCACCACAGCGGGCTTCACCCCTCCACTTT.

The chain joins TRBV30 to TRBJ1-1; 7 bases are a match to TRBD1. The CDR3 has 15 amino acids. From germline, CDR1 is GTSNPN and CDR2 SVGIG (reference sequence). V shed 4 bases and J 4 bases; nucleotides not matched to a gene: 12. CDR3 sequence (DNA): TGTGCCTGGATCCGGGACAGCCTTCGGGGCACTGAAGCTTTCTTT. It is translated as CAWIRDSLRGTEAFF.

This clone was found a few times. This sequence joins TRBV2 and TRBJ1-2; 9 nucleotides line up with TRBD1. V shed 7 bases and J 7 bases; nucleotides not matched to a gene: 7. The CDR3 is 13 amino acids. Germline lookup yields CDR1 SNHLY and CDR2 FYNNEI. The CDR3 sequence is CASNRDRDTGYTF. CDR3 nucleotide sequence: TGTGCCAGCAATCGGGACAGGGATACTGGCTACACCTTC.

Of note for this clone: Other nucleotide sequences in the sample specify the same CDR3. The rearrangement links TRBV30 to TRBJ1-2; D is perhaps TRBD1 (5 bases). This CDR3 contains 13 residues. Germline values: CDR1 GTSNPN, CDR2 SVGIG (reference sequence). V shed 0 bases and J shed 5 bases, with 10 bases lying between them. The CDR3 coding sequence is TGTGCCTGGAGTGTACCGGGGGGTTATGGCTACACCTTC. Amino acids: CAWSVPGGYGYTF.

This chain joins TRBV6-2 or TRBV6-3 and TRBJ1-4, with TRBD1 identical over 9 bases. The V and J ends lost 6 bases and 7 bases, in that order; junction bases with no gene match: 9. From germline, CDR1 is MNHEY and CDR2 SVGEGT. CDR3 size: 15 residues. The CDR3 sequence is CASSDRGRSGEKLFF. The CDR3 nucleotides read TGTGCCAGCAGCGACAGGGGGAGATCAGGTGAAAAACTGTTTTTT.

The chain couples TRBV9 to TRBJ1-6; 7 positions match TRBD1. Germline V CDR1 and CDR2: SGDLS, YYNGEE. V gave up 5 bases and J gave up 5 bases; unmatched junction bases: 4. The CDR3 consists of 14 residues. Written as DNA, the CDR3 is TGTGCCAGCAGAGCCGGGACAGATAATTCACCCCTCCACTTT. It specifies CASRAGTDNSPLHF. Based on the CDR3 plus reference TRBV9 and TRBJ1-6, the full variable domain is DSGVTQTPKHLITATGQRVTLRCSPRSGDLSVYWYQQSLDQGLQFLIQYYNGEERAKGNILERFSAQQFPDLHSELNLSSLELGDSALYFCASRAGTDNSPLHFGNGTRLTVT.

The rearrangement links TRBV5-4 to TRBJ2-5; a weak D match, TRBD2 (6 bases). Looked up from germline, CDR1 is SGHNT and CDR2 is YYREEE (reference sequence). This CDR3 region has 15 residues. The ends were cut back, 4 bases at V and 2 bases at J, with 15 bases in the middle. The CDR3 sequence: CASSPPGDPQETQYF. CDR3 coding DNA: TGTGCCAGCAGCCCTCCGGGGGACCCACAAGAGACCCAGTACTTC.